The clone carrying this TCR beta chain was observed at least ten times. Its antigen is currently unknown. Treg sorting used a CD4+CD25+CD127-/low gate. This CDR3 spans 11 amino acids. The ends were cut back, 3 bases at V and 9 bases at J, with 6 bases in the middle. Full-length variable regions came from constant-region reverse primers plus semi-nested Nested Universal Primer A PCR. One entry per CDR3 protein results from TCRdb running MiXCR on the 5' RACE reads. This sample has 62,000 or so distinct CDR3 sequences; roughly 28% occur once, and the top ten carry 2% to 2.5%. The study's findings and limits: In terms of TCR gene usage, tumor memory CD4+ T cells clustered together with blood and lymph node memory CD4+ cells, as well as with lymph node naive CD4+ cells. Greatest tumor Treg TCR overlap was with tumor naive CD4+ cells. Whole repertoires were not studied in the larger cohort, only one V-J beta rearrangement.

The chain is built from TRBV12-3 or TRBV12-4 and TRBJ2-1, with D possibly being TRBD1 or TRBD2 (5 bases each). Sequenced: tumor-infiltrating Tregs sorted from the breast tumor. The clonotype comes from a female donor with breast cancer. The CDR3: CASSLGVEQFF. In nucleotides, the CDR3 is TGTGCCAGCAGTTTGGGGGTTGAGCAGTTCTTC.